A selection of T cell receptor beta chains follows, all from one sample in a study of T-cell reconstitution after alpha-beta-depleted transplantation in children. TCRdb processed the PCR reads anew with MiXCR; each CDR3 protein has one entry. The sample has 550,000 to 600,000 distinct CDR3 sequences, under 25% seen once; the top ten hold 11% to 15%. The sample was PBMCs, mostly from graft donor cells, taken 360 days after TCRalphabeta/CD19-depleted stem cell transplant. The receptors derive from a boy under three years old who had a stem cell transplant for acute myeloid leukemia, so the T cells may come from the graft donor. The CDR3 runs from the conserved cysteine through the conserved F or W. D genes are given only for firm matches. Where a row states a size, it is once, few, many or the class of an expanded clone; other rows omit it.

D gene: TRBD2
J gene: TRBJ2-1
clone size: few
V gene: TRBV19
CDR3 DNA: TGTGCCAGCTTAGACCAGCGGGGGGGTTACAATGAGCAGTTCTTC
CDR3 protein: CASLDQRGGYNEQFF

D gene: -
J gene: TRBJ2-7
clone size: -
V gene: TRBV6-2/TRBV6-3
CDR3 DNA: TGTGCCAGCACCAAACCCCCCAGCTACGAGCAGTACTTC
CDR3 protein: CASTKPPSYEQYF

D gene: -
J gene: TRBJ1-1
clone size: many
V gene: TRBV29-1
CDR3 DNA: TGCAGCGTTGGCCCGGCACTACTTGCTGGCACTGAAGCTTTCTTT
CDR3 protein: CSVGPALLAGTEAFF

D gene: -
J gene: TRBJ1-5
clone size: -
V gene: TRBV20-1
CDR3 DNA: TGCAGTGCTAGGTCGGTGGGTATTCAGCCCCAGCATTTT
CDR3 protein: CSARSVGIQPQHF

D gene: -
J gene: TRBJ1-1
clone size: few
V gene: TRBV6-2/TRBV6-3
CDR3 DNA: TGTGCCAGCAGTTACGTGGCAGGGGTGAACACTGAAGCTTTCTTT
CDR3 protein: CASSYVAGVNTEAFF

D gene: TRBD2
J gene: TRBJ2-7
clone size: few
V gene: TRBV6-1
CDR3 DNA: TGTGCCAGCAGAGAGCGGGGGCCTCCCTACGAGCAGTACTTC
CDR3 protein: CASRERGPPYEQYF

D gene: -
J gene: TRBJ2-1
clone size: many
V gene: TRBV12-3/TRBV12-4
CDR3 DNA: TGTGCCAGCCACGCGGCGCCCTTTACGAACAATGAGCAGTTCTTC
CDR3 protein: CASHAAPFTNNEQFF

D gene: -
J gene: TRBJ1-5
clone size: few
V gene: TRBV25-1
CDR3 DNA: TGTGCCAGCAGTGCCGGACGCAGTCAGCCCCAGCATTTT
CDR3 protein: CASSAGRSQPQHF

D gene: -
J gene: TRBJ1-5
clone size: few
V gene: TRBV7-8
CDR3 DNA: TGTGCCAGCAGCTACGTCAATCAGCCCCAGCATTTT
CDR3 protein: CASSYVNQPQHF

D gene: TRBD2
J gene: TRBJ2-2
clone size: -
V gene: TRBV9
CDR3 DNA: TGTGCCAGCAGCGTAGCTGCTAGCGGGGCCGCTCAAACCGGGGAGCTGTTTTTT
CDR3 protein: CASSVAASGAAQTGELFF

D gene: TRBD1
J gene: TRBJ2-7
clone size: few
V gene: TRBV20-1
CDR3 DNA: TGCAGTGCCACATACAGGGACAGCTCCTACGAGCAGTACTTC
CDR3 protein: CSATYRDSSYEQYF

D gene: -
J gene: TRBJ1-2
clone size: -
V gene: TRBV6-5
CDR3 DNA: TGTGCCAGCAGTTACTCGGCAGGGCAACCCGCTAACTATGGCTACACCTTC
CDR3 protein: CASSYSAGQPANYGYTF

D gene: -
J gene: TRBJ1-2
clone size: many
V gene: TRBV21-1
CDR3 DNA: TGTGCCAGCAGCAAAGGGTTTCGCGGCTACACCTTC
CDR3 protein: CASSKGFRGYTF

D gene: TRBD2
J gene: TRBJ2-7
clone size: -
V gene: TRBV7-2
CDR3 DNA: TGTGCCAGCAGCCCCCTAGCGGTCCACGAGCAGTACTTC
CDR3 protein: CASSPLAVHEQYF

D gene: -
J gene: TRBJ2-2
clone size: -
V gene: TRBV28
CDR3 DNA: TGTGCCAGCAGTTCCGCCTTTACGATCGGGGGGGAGCTGTTTTTT
CDR3 protein: CASSSAFTIGGELFF

D gene: -
J gene: TRBJ2-3
clone size: -
V gene: TRBV7-2
CDR3 DNA: TGTGCCAGCAGCTTAGCCGCCTCCAGGGGAAGGCGAGGCGCAGATACGCAGTATTTT
CDR3 protein: CASSLAASRGRRGADTQYF

D gene: -
J gene: TRBJ1-1
clone size: -
V gene: TRBV29-1
CDR3 DNA: TGCAGCGTTGAGGAGGCGGGGGACACTGAAGCTTTCTTT
CDR3 protein: CSVEEAGDTEAFF

D gene: -
J gene: TRBJ1-3
clone size: many
V gene: TRBV3-1
CDR3 DNA: TGTGCCAGCGCATTCAGAGGAAACACCATATATTTT
CDR3 protein: CASAFRGNTIYF

D gene: -
J gene: TRBJ1-1
clone size: -
V gene: TRBV20-1
CDR3 DNA: TGCAGTGCTAGCTCTCAGGTTGGGACTGAAGCTTTCTTT
CDR3 protein: CSASSQVGTEAFF

D gene: -
J gene: TRBJ2-1
clone size: -
V gene: TRBV4-1
CDR3 DNA: TGCGCCAGCAGCTTTACTAATTCCTACAATGAGCAGTTCTTC
CDR3 protein: CASSFTNSYNEQFF

D gene: -
J gene: TRBJ1-1
clone size: many
V gene: TRBV29-1
CDR3 DNA: TGCAGCGCCAAGACAGGCCCATCTGAGGGTGAAGCTTTCTTT
CDR3 protein: CSAKTGPSEGEAFF

D gene: TRBD2
J gene: TRBJ2-5
clone size: -
V gene: TRBV5-5
CDR3 DNA: TGTGCCAGCAGCTTGGATTTCACTAGCGCGTTCCAAGAGACCCAGTACTTC
CDR3 protein: CASSLDFTSAFQETQYF

D gene: -
J gene: TRBJ2-3
clone size: few
V gene: TRBV29-1
CDR3 DNA: TGCAGCGTTGCCGATTGGGGGGGGCTCACAGATACGCAGTATTTT
CDR3 protein: CSVADWGGLTDTQYF

D gene: -
J gene: TRBJ2-3
clone size: few
V gene: TRBV12-3/TRBV12-4
CDR3 DNA: TGTGCCAGCAGTTTACGTGGGGGGTCCCGCGGGTTTGGAGATACGCAGTATTTT
CDR3 protein: CASSLRGGSRGFGDTQYF

D gene: -
J gene: TRBJ1-6
clone size: many
V gene: TRBV20-1
CDR3 DNA: TGCAGTGCTAGTAACAGCAATAATTCACCCCTCCACTTT
CDR3 protein: CSASNSNNSPLHF

D gene: -
J gene: TRBJ1-2
clone size: few
V gene: TRBV29-1
CDR3 DNA: TGCAGCGTTGAAAAGGGTGCAGATGGCTACACCTTC
CDR3 protein: CSVEKGADGYTF

D gene: TRBD2
J gene: TRBJ2-2
clone size: -
V gene: TRBV7-6
CDR3 DNA: TGTGCCAGCAGCTTAGGAGGCGGGGGGTCCACCGGGGAGCTGTTTTTT
CDR3 protein: CASSLGGGGSTGELFF

D gene: -
J gene: TRBJ2-5
clone size: many
V gene: TRBV7-8
CDR3 DNA: TGTGCCAGCAGCCCCCGGAGTATCCAAGAGACCCAGTACTTC
CDR3 protein: CASSPRSIQETQYF

D gene: TRBD1
J gene: TRBJ2-6
clone size: -
V gene: TRBV24-1
CDR3 DNA: TGTGCCACCAGTGATCTACCCGACAGGGATGGGGCCAACGTCCTGACTTTC
CDR3 protein: CATSDLPDRDGANVLTF

D gene: -
J gene: TRBJ2-3
clone size: many
V gene: TRBV24-1
CDR3 DNA: TGTGCCACGCGACCAACTTCTACGGATACGCAGTATTTT
CDR3 protein: CATRPTSTDTQYF

D gene: -
J gene: TRBJ2-1
clone size: many
V gene: TRBV12-3/TRBV12-4
CDR3 DNA: TGTGCCAGCAGTTTAAGGACATCCTACAATGAGCAGTTCTTC
CDR3 protein: CASSLRTSYNEQFF

D gene: -
J gene: TRBJ2-3
clone size: few
V gene: TRBV20-1
CDR3 DNA: TGCAGTGCTAGAGTGGCAGGAGCGACAGATACGCAGTATTTT
CDR3 protein: CSARVAGATDTQYF

D gene: -
J gene: TRBJ2-3
clone size: once
V gene: TRBV7-9
CDR3 DNA: TGTGCCAGCAACTCATGGACAGCTAACACAGATACGCAGTATTTT
CDR3 protein: CASNSWTANTDTQYF

D gene: -
J gene: TRBJ2-5
clone size: many
V gene: TRBV20-1
CDR3 DNA: TGCAGTGCTAGGACCAGCCTAGAGACCCAGTACTTC
CDR3 protein: CSARTSLETQYF

D gene: -
J gene: TRBJ2-3
clone size: -
V gene: TRBV6-5
CDR3 DNA: TGTGCCAGCCATGGCCCCACAGATACGCAGTATTTT
CDR3 protein: CASHGPTDTQYF

D gene: -
J gene: TRBJ1-4
clone size: many
V gene: TRBV12-3/TRBV12-4
CDR3 DNA: TGTGCCAGCAGTTTACGGACGGTCCACGAAAAACTGTTTTTT
CDR3 protein: CASSLRTVHEKLFF

D gene: -
J gene: TRBJ1-2
clone size: few
V gene: TRBV20-1
CDR3 DNA: TGCAGTGCGGCGGGGGTATACTATGGCTACACCTTC
CDR3 protein: CSAAGVYYGYTF

D gene: -
J gene: TRBJ1-2
clone size: many
V gene: TRBV5-6
CDR3 DNA: TGTGCCAGCAGCCCGACAGGAATCCTCTATGGCTACACCTTC
CDR3 protein: CASSPTGILYGYTF

D gene: -
J gene: TRBJ1-1
clone size: many
V gene: TRBV21-1
CDR3 DNA: TGTGCCAGCAGCAAATGGGAGGGGAACACTGAAGCTTTCTTT
CDR3 protein: CASSKWEGNTEAFF

D gene: TRBD1
J gene: TRBJ1-1
clone size: many
V gene: TRBV20-1
CDR3 DNA: TGCAGTGCCGGACAGGGGCCGGGCACTGAAGCTTTCTTT
CDR3 protein: CSAGQGPGTEAFF

D gene: TRBD1
J gene: TRBJ2-7
clone size: -
V gene: TRBV4-1
CDR3 DNA: TGCGCCAGCAGCTCTCGGCCGACAGGGGTGTACGAGCAGTACTTC
CDR3 protein: CASSSRPTGVYEQYF

D gene: -
J gene: TRBJ2-7
clone size: -
V gene: TRBV5-1
CDR3 DNA: TGCGCCAGCAGCTCCTGGACATCCTACGAGCAGTACTTC
CDR3 protein: CASSSWTSYEQYF

D gene: -
J gene: TRBJ2-5
clone size: few
V gene: TRBV7-2
CDR3 DNA: TGTGCCAGCAGCTCACCGGGACTCATCATAGAGACCCAGTACTTC
CDR3 protein: CASSSPGLIIETQYF

D gene: TRBD2
J gene: TRBJ2-1
clone size: few
V gene: TRBV20-1
CDR3 DNA: TGCAGTGCTAGTGGGGAGCGGGGGACTTACAATGAGCAGTTCTTC
CDR3 protein: CSASGERGTYNEQFF

D gene: -
J gene: TRBJ2-6
clone size: -
V gene: TRBV7-9
CDR3 DNA: TGTGCCAGCAGCTTCTTCGGGACTCTCCGCTCTGGGGCCAACGTCCTGACTTTC
CDR3 protein: CASSFFGTLRSGANVLTF

D gene: -
J gene: TRBJ2-7
clone size: -
V gene: TRBV5-6
CDR3 DNA: TGTGCCAGCAGCCAGGGTTACCACGAGCAGTACTTC
CDR3 protein: CASSQGYHEQYF

D gene: TRBD2
J gene: TRBJ2-1
clone size: -
V gene: TRBV7-2
CDR3 DNA: TGTGCCAGCAGCTTGGACTATGCGGGGGGATGGAATGAGCAGTTCTTC
CDR3 protein: CASSLDYAGGWNEQFF

D gene: -
J gene: TRBJ2-3
clone size: -
V gene: TRBV7-2
CDR3 DNA: TGTGCCAGCAGCCCCCCGAGGGTGTTGTGGACAGATACGCAGTATTTT
CDR3 protein: CASSPPRVLWTDTQYF

D gene: -
J gene: TRBJ1-4
clone size: -
V gene: TRBV21-1
CDR3 DNA: TGTGCCAGCAGCAACCCTTGGTTCGGCCCCAATGAAAAACTGTTTTTT
CDR3 protein: CASSNPWFGPNEKLFF

D gene: -
J gene: TRBJ1-2
clone size: few
V gene: TRBV29-1
CDR3 DNA: TGCAGCGTTGATGGCGGGGGCGCGGGCTATGGCTACACCTTC
CDR3 protein: CSVDGGGAGYGYTF

D gene: TRBD2
J gene: TRBJ2-7
clone size: -
V gene: TRBV7-2
CDR3 DNA: TGTGCCAGCAGCTTTCGCCGGGGGGACTCCTACGAGCAGTACTTC
CDR3 protein: CASSFRRGDSYEQYF

D gene: -
J gene: TRBJ2-7
clone size: -
V gene: TRBV20-1
CDR3 DNA: TGCAGTGCTAGAGCTATGATTTCAGGCTACGAGCAGTACTTC
CDR3 protein: CSARAMISGYEQYF

D gene: -
J gene: TRBJ2-3
clone size: many
V gene: TRBV5-1
CDR3 DNA: TGCGCCAGCAGCTTACTAGCAAATACGCAGTATTTT
CDR3 protein: CASSLLANTQYF

D gene: TRBD2
J gene: TRBJ2-7
clone size: -
V gene: TRBV30
CDR3 DNA: TGTGCCTGGAGCCAACTAGCGGCCTCCTACGAGCAGTACTTC
CDR3 protein: CAWSQLAASYEQYF